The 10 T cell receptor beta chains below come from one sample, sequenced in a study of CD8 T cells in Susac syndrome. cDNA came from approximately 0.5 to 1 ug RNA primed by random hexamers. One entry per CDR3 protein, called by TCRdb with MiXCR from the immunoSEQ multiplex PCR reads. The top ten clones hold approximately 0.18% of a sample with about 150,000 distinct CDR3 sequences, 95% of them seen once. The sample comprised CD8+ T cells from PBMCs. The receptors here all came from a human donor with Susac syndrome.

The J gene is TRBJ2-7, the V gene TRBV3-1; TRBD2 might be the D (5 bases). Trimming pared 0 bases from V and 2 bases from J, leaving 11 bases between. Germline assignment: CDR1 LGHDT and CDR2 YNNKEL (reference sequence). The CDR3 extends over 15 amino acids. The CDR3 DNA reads TGTGCCAGCAGCCAAGACGCGGGCAGAACCTACGAGCAGTACTTC. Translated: CASSQDAGRTYEQYF.

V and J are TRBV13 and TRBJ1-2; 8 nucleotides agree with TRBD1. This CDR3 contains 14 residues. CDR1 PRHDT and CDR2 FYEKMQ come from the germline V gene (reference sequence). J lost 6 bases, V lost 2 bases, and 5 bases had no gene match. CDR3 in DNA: TGTGCCAGCAGCTTACCGGACAGGGATAATGGCTACACCTTC. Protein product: CASSLPDRDNGYTF.

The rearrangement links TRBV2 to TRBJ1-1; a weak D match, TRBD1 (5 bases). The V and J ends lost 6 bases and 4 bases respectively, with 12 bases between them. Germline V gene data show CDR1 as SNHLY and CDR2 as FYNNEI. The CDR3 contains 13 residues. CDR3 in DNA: TGTGCCAGCAGCGAACCAGGGAGCACTGAAGCTTTCTTT. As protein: CASSEPGSTEAFF.

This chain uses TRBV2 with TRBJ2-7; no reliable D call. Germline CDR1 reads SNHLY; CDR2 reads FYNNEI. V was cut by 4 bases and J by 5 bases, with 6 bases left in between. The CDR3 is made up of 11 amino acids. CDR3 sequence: CASSAPHEQYF. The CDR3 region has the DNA TGTGCCAGCAGTGCCCCCCACGAGCAGTACTTC.

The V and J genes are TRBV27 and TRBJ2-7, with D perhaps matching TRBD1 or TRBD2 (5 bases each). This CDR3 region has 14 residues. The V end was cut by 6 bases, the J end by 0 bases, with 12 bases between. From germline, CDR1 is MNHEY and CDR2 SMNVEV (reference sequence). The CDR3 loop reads CASSPGDLSYEQYF. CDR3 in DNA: TGTGCCAGCAGCCCCGGGGACCTCTCCTACGAGCAGTACTTC.

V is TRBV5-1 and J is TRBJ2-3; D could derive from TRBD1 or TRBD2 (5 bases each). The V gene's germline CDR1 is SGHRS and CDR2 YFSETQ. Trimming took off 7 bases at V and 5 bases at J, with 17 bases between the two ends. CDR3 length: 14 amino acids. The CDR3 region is CASRLLQGRDTQYF. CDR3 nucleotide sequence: TGCGCCAGCCGACTTCTCCAGGGACGAGATACGCAGTATTTT.

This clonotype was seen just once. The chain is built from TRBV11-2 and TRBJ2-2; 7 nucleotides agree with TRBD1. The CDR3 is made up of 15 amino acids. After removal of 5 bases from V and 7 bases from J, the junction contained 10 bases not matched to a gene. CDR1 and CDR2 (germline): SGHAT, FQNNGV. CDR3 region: CASSENTGVDGELFF. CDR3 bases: TGTGCCAGCAGCGAGAATACAGGGGTTGACGGGGAGCTGTTTTTT.

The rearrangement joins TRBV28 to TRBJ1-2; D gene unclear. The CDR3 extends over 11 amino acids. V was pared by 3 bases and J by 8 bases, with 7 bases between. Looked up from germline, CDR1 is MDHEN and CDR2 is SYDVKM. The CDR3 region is CASSFGAGYTF. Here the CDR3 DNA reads TGTGCCAGCAGTTTCGGTGCCGGCTACACCTTC.

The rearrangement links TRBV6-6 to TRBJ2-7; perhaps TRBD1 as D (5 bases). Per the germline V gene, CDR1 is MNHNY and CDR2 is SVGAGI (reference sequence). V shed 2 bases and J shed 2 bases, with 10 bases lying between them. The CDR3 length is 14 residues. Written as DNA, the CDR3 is TGTGCCAGCAGTTACACCGACAGAACCTACGAGCAGTACTTC. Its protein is CASSYTDRTYEQYF.

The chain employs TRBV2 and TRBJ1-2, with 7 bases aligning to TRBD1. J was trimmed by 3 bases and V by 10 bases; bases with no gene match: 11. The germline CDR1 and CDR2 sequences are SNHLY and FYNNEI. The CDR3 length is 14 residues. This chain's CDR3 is CAIFQGELDYGYTF. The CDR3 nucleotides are TGTGCCATCTTCCAGGGGGAATTAGACTATGGCTACACCTTC.